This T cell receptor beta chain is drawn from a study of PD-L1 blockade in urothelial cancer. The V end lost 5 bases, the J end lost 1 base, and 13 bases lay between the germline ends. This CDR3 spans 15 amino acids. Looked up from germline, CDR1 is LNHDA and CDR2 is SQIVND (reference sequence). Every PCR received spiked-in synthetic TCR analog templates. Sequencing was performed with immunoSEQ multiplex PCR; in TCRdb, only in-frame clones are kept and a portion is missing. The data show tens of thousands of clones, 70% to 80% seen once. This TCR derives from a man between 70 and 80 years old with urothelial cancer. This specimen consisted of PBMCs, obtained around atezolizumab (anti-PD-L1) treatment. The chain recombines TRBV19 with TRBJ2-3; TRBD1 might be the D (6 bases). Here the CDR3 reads CASSPPGAGTDTQYF. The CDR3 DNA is TGTGCCAGTAGTCCCCCAGGGGCGGGCACAGATACGCAGTATTTT.